This T cell receptor beta chain is drawn from a study of T-cell reconstitution after alpha-beta-depleted transplantation in children. Study-wide findings and caveats: The study reportedly traced alpha-beta T cells about two months after transplant to several hundred expanded graft clones. Some patients showed high day-60 TCRbeta diversity, which derived from surviving recipient T cells and thymic progenitors. The authors attributed T-cell counts and diversity one year after transplant mostly to newly produced T cells.

There are 15 residues in the CDR3. With V trimmed by 6 bases and J by 7 bases, 9 bases remained unmatched. Germline V gene sequence: CDR1 MNHNS, CDR2 SASEGT. This clonotype was detected only a few times. Antigen: not known. The TCRbeta library was prepared with unique molecular identifiers. TCRdb reprocessed the PCR reads with MiXCR, giving one entry per CDR3 protein. The table has 140,000 or so distinct CDR3 sequences, about 9% seen once. The specimen was PBMCs, mostly from graft donor cells, collected 180 days after TCRalphabeta/CD19-depleted stem cell transplant. The chain employs TRBV6-1 and TRBJ2-6; 7 bases are a match to TRBD1. The receptor's source is a female patient aged 2-15 years who had a stem cell transplant for congenital amegakaryocytic thrombocytopenia, so the T cells may come from the graft donor. CDR3 protein: CASSSTGDPANVLTF. CDR3 sequence (DNA): TGTGCCAGCAGCAGTACAGGGGACCCCGCCAACGTCCTGACTTTC.